One sample yielded the 24 T cell receptor beta chains listed below, sequenced in a study of cytomegalovirus exposure and HLA in healthy donors. Measured with immunoSEQ multiplex PCR; TCRdb has only the in-frame clones, and not every one. Among about 120,000 clones listed, more than 70% were seen once. Sample: PBMCs. All receptors derive from a woman aged 25 to 39 in good health and CMV-seronegative.

The chain recombines TRBV6-5 with TRBJ1-4; a possible D gene is TRBD1 (5 bases). Germline assignment: CDR1 MNHEY and CDR2 SVGAGI. V gave up 6 bases and J gave up 8 bases, with 16 bases separating them. CDR3 length: 14 amino acids. The CDR3 here is CASSRGRAVEKLFF. CDR3 bases: TGTGCCAGCAGCCGGGGGAGGGCGGTCGAAAAACTGTTTTTT.

Remarks on this clone: Within the sample, other DNA sequences also encode this same CDR3. V usage is TRBV2 and J usage is TRBJ1-2; D uncertain. Deletions cut 2 bases from V and 2 bases from J, with 15 bases between. Germline values: CDR1 SNHLY, CDR2 FYNNEI. The CDR3 is 16 amino acids. CDR3 sequence reads: CASSEFFPERNYGYTF. CDR3 DNA sequence: TGTGCCAGCAGTGAATTCTTCCCAGAGAGGAACTATGGCTACACCTTC.

This clone showed up many times. The J gene is TRBJ2-7, the V gene TRBV4-2; D might be TRBD2 (7 bases). CDR3 length: 16 amino acids. Trimming removed 0 bases at V and 2 bases at J, with 14 bases between. The germline gives CDR1 LGHNA, CDR2 YNFKEQ. The CDR3 coding sequence is TGTGCCAGCAGCCAAGATTGGGGGGGCGGAGCCTACGAGCAGTACTTC. As protein: CASSQDWGGGAYEQYF.

The chain employs TRBV6-1 and TRBJ1-1; 8 positions agree with TRBD1. Germline lookup yields CDR1 MNHNS and CDR2 SASEGT. The CDR3 consists of 14 residues. V shed 7 bases and J 5 bases; nucleotides not matched to a gene: 9. The CDR3 loop reads CASTFGQGGTEAFF. For the CDR3, the DNA is TGTGCCAGCACCTTCGGACAGGGTGGGACTGAAGCTTTCTTT.

The chain is built from TRBV6-6 and TRBJ2-2, with 9 bases aligning to TRBD1. This CDR3 has 15 amino acids. The germline V gene encodes CDR1 MNHNY and CDR2 SVGAGI (reference sequence). Trimming removed 6 bases from V and 6 bases from J; junction bases left unmatched: 8. CDR3 protein: CASSPGDRDAGELFF. CDR3 coding DNA: TGTGCCAGCAGCCCCGGGGACAGGGACGCCGGGGAGCTGTTTTTT.

This clone is a singleton in its sample. The rearrangement joins TRBV4-2 to TRBJ2-2; 8 bases agree with TRBD2. After removal of 0 bases from V and 9 bases from J, the junction contained 12 bases not matched to a gene. The CDR3 totals 17 residues. The germline CDR1 and CDR2 sequences are LGHNA and YNFKEQ. The CDR3 coding sequence is TGTGCCAGCAGCCAAGATGCGAGGCGGGGGGTTCAGAGGGAGCTGTTTTTT. As protein: CASSQDARRGVQRELFF.

The rearrangement links TRBV2 to TRBJ2-7, with 13 bases aligning to TRBD2. The ends lost 6 bases at V and 0 bases at J; junction bases unmatched: 2. From germline, CDR1 is SNHLY and CDR2 FYNNEI. The CDR3 has 15 residues. The CDR3 region is CASRLAGGSSYEQYF. DNA for the CDR3: TGTGCCAGCAGACTAGCGGGGGGGAGCTCCTACGAGCAGTACTTC.

The chain uses TRBV30 and TRBJ2-5; 13 bases are a match to TRBD2. The CDR3 contains 15 residues. The junction had 5 bases not matched to a gene; V was cut back by 5 bases and J by 2 bases. Looked up from germline, CDR1 is GTSNPN and CDR2 is SVGIG (reference sequence). In nucleotides, the CDR3 is TGTGCCTGGGTTGGACTAGCGGGGGATCAAGAGACCCAGTACTTC. Translation: CAWVGLAGDQETQYF.

V and J are TRBV12-5 and TRBJ2-7; TRBD1 agrees at 9 bases. The CDR3 runs 15 residues. Germline lookup yields CDR1 LGHNT and CDR2 FRNRAP. The V and J ends lost 5 bases and 5 bases, in that order; junction bases with no gene match: 10. The DNA for the CDR3 is TGTGCTAGTGGTGCCACCGGGACAGGGCGCCACGAGCAGTACTTC. Residues: CASGATGTGRHEQYF.

The CDR3 DNA follows: TGTGCCTGGAGTGTACGTCAGACCTACGAGCAGTACTTC. Residues: CAWSVRQTYEQYF. This sequence joins TRBV30 and TRBJ2-7; D remains unclear. This CDR3 comprises 13 residues. Trimming cost V 0 bases and J 2 bases, with 8 bases left between them. Germline loops: CDR1 GTSNPN, CDR2 SVGIG (reference sequence).

This chain joins TRBV2 and TRBJ1-5, with D tentatively TRBD1 (5 bases). The CDR3 runs 16 residues. Germline assignment: CDR1 SNHLY and CDR2 FYNNEI. V was shortened by 4 bases and J by 3 bases, with 16 bases between the two germline ends. The CDR3 sequence: CASSGRGVFLNQPQHF. The CDR3, as DNA: TGTGCCAGCAGTGGTCGGGGGGTCTTCCTCAATCAGCCCCAGCATTTT.

The chain combines TRBV12-5 with TRBJ1-5; TRBD1 might be the D (6 bases). The ends were cut back, 5 bases at V and 3 bases at J, with 17 bases in the middle. The CDR3 totals 16 residues. The germline gives CDR1 LGHNT, CDR2 FRNRAP. CDR3 loop: CASGPPRTALNQPQHF. CDR3 DNA sequence: TGTGCTAGTGGTCCCCCCCGGACAGCTCTCAATCAGCCCCAGCATTTT.

The chain joins TRBV25-1 to TRBJ2-7; 8 nucleotides align to TRBD1. V was pared by 6 bases and J by 5 bases, with 9 bases of the junction left unmatched. Germline CDR1 is MGHDK and CDR2 is SYGVNS. The CDR3 sequence is 14 residues long. CDR3 in DNA: TGTGCCAGCAGCGGAAGGACAGGGTGGGACGAGCAGTACTTC. This gives the protein CASSGRTGWDEQYF.

This clone was detected only a few times. The gene calls are TRBV7-2 and TRBJ1-2; tentative D call: TRBD1 (6 bases). Trimming removed 2 bases from V and 4 bases from J, with 11 bases in between. The germline V gene encodes CDR1 SGHTA and CDR2 FQGNSA. This CDR3 spans 14 amino acids. The CDR3 spells CASSLSQGPYGYTF. DNA of the CDR3: TGTGCCAGCAGCTTAAGCCAGGGGCCCTATGGCTACACCTTC.

This chain links TRBV27 with TRBJ2-7; maybe TRBD2 (5 bases). In germline, CDR1 is MNHEY, CDR2 SMNVEV (reference sequence). Trimming took 6 bases from V and 2 from J, leaving 8 bases between them. CDR3 length equals 12 residues. The CDR3 here is CASSRGPYEQYF. CDR3 DNA sequence: TGTGCCAGCAGCCGCGGGCCCTACGAGCAGTACTTC.

The rearrangement joins TRBV19 to TRBJ1-2; 7 positions agree with TRBD1. The CDR3 runs to 15 residues. Germline V gene data show CDR1 as LNHDA and CDR2 as SQIVND (reference sequence). The V and J ends lost 4 bases and 2 bases, in that order; junction bases with no gene match: 7. CDR3 nucleotide sequence: TGTGCCAGTAGTAGCCAGGGACAGCCAAACTATGGCTACACCTTC. Translating it yields CASSSQGQPNYGYTF.

This chain connects TRBV27 to TRBJ2-3; 8 bases are a match to TRBD1. The germline V gene has CDR1 MNHEY and CDR2 SMNVEV (reference sequence). This CDR3 is 15 amino acids long. Trimming cost V 3 bases and J 0 bases; bases outside gene matches: 2. The CDR3 sequence is CASSFRGLSTDTQYF. The CDR3 bases are TGTGCCAGCAGTTTCAGGGGGCTAAGCACAGATACGCAGTATTTT.

V and J are TRBV18 and TRBJ1-3, with 8 bases fitting TRBD1. The V and J ends lost 5 bases and 0 bases, in that order; junction bases with no gene match: 6. This CDR3 contains 16 residues. Germline CDR1 KGHSH, CDR2 LQKENI. For the CDR3, the DNA is TGTGCCAGCTCATTGTACAGGGGGGACTCTGGAAACACCATATATTTT. Translated, it gives CASSLYRGDSGNTIYF.

The chain recombines TRBV7-9 with TRBJ1-4; 9 positions agree with TRBD1. Germline trimming cut 5 bases from V and 8 bases from J; bases unmatched to any gene: 6. The CDR3 extends over 14 amino acids. Germline V gene lookup returns CDR1 SEHNR and CDR2 FQNEAQ (reference sequence). CDR3 DNA: TGTGCCAGCAGCCTCCGGACAGGGGACGAAAAACTGTTTTTT. Encoded protein: CASSLRTGDEKLFF.

This clone was counted a few times. V is TRBV9 and J is TRBJ2-3; possible D gene TRBD2, 7 bases. The CDR3 runs 16 residues. V was pared by 4 bases and J by 1 base, with 16 bases between. The germline CDR1 and CDR2 sequences are SGDLS and YYNGEE. CDR3 loop: CASSTRGAGGTDTQYF. The CDR3 DNA reads TGTGCCAGCAGCACAAGGGGGGCGGGGGGCACAGATACGCAGTATTTT.

The CDR3 nucleotides read TGTGCCTGGAGTGGGGCAGGGCTTAGCTCCTATAATTCACCCCTCCACTTT. It is translated as CAWSGAGLSSYNSPLHF. The chain links TRBV30 to TRBJ1-6, with TRBD1 as a possible D gene (5 bases). Germline assignment: CDR1 GTSNPN and CDR2 SVGIG (reference sequence). The CDR3 totals 17 residues. V was trimmed by 1 base and J by 0 bases, leaving 13 bases between them.

The V and J genes are TRBV5-6 and TRBJ1-5; D gene uncertain. Trimming removed 6 bases at V and 1 base at J, with 14 bases between. The germline CDR1 and CDR2 sequences are SGHDT and YYEEEE. CDR3 length: 15 residues. Written as DNA, the CDR3 is TGTGCCAGCACCTCCCCCACGGGGAGCAATCAGCCCCAGCATTTT. Amino acid sequence: CASTSPTGSNQPQHF.

The chain combines TRBV27 with TRBJ2-1, with TRBD1 matching 9 bases. The germline V gene encodes CDR1 MNHEY and CDR2 SMNVEV (reference sequence). The ends lost 4 bases at V and 5 bases at J; junction bases unmatched: 12. This CDR3 is 17 amino acids long. The CDR3 protein is CASSSRTGDGRNNEQFF. In DNA, the CDR3 is TGTGCCAGCAGTTCCCGGACAGGGGACGGGAGGAACAATGAGCAGTTCTTC.

CDR3 nucleotide sequence: TGCGCCAGCAGGCCCCGGACGGGGGGCACAGATACGCAGTATTTT. It translates to CASRPRTGGTDTQYF. This chain joins TRBV5-1 and TRBJ2-3; a weak D match, TRBD2 (6 bases). Germline CDR1 is SGHRS and CDR2 is YFSETQ. The CDR3 runs to 15 residues. Between the trimmed V and J ends, which lost 5 bases and 1 base, there was a span of 14 bases.